A single TCR beta chain is shown here with its context. Its antigen is currently unknown. These data belong to a study of OX40 agonist ivuxolimab in advanced cancers. Study-wide background: Patients received intravenous ivuxolimab every 2 weeks at 0.01 to 10 mg/kg. Patients treated during dose escalation were battling hepatocellular carcinoma, melanoma, renal cell or head and neck cancer. The study, taken as a whole, reports: At doses 0.1 to 3.0 mg/kg, CD4+ and CD8+ clones expanded. Expanded clones were, on average, more numerous in CD8+ T cells than in CD4+.

The repertoire was sequenced with immunoSEQ multiplex PCR; TCRdb's copy has only in-frame clones and lacks some. The sample lists 38,000 or so clones, approximately 87% occurring once. Germline V CDR1 and CDR2: MNHEY, SVGAGI. The CDR3 loop spans 14 amino acids. V lost 3 bases and J 7 bases, leaving 10 bases between the germline ends. The V call is TRBV6-5, the J call TRBJ1-6, with a tentative D call TRBD1 (5 bases). This receptor was taken from an adult with an advanced solid tumor such as melanoma, head and neck, liver or kidney cancer. The material sequenced was CD4+ or CD8+ T cells sorted from blood, taken in a trial of the OX40 agonist ivuxolimab. DNA of the CDR3: TGTGCCAGCAGTTATGGGGGTAACAATTCACCCCTCCACTTT. This translates into CASSYGGNNSPLHF.